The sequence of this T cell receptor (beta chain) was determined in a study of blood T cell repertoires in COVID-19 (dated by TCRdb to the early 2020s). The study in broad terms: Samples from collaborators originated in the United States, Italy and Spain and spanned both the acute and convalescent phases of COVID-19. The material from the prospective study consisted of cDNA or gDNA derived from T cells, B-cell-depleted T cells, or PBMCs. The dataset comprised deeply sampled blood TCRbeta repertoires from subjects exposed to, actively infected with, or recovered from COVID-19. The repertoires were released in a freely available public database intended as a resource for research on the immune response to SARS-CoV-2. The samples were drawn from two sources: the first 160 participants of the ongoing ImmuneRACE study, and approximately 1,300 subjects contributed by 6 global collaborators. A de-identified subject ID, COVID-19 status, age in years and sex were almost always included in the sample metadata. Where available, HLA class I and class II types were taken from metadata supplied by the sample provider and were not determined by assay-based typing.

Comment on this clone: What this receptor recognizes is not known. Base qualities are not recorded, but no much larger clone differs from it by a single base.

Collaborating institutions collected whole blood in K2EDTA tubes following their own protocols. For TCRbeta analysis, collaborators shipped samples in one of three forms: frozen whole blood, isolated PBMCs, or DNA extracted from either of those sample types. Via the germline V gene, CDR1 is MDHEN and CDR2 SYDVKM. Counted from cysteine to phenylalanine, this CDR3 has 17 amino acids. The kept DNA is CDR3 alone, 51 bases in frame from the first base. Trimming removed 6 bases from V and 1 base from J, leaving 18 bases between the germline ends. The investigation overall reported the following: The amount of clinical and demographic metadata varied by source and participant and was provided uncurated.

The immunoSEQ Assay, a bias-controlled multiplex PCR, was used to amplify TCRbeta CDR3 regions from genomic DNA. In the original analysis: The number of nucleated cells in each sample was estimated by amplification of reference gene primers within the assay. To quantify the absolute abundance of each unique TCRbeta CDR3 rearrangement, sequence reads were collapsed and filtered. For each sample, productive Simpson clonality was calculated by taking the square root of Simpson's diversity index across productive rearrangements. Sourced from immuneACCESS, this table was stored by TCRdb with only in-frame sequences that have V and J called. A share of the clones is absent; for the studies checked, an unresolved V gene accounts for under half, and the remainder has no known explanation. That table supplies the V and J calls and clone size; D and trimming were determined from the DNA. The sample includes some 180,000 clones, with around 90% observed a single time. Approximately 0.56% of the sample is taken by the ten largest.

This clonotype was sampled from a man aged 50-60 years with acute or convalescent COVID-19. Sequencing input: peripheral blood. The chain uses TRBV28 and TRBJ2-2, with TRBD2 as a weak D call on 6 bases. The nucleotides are TGTGCCAGCAGGCGGGACCCCGCGGGCCTGAACACCGGGGAGCTGTTTTTT. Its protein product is CASRRDPAGLNTGELFF.